These T cell receptor beta chains were read from a single sample in a study of beta chain features in type 1 diabetes. TCRdb's table, derived via immunoSEQ multiplex PCR, lists solely in-frame clones and lacks some. Of approximately 100,000 clones in the sample, almost 40% were seen once. The sequenced material came from stem cell memory CD4+ T cells from blood. The receptor source for this set is a woman between 18 and 29 years old in good health. CDR3s include the opening cysteine and the closing phenylalanine or tryptophan. A D gene is named only where the DNA matches it firmly. The listing skips clone size in some rows; elsewhere it reads once, few, many or a size class.

cdr3_nt	cdr3_aa	clone_size	j_call	d_call	v_call
TGCAGCGTTGGGATCATAGCGGGAGCGGGAGGAGAGACCCAGTACTTC	CSVGIIAGAGGETQYF	few	TRBJ2-5	TRBD2	TRBV29-1
TGCGCCAGCAGCTTGGGGGACAGTCGCAATCAGCCCCAGCATTTT	CASSLGDSRNQPQHF	few	TRBJ1-5	TRBD1	TRBV5-1
TGTGCCAGTAGTATTCGGCTAGCGGGCGATGAGCAGTTCTTC	CASSIRLAGDEQFF	NA	TRBJ2-1	TRBD2	TRBV19
TGTGCCAGCAGTGCCTGGGGCCCTCCCGGAAGGGGCTACACCTTC	CASSAWGPPGRGYTF	NA	TRBJ1-2	NA	TRBV27
TGTGCCAGCAGGAGGGAGCAGGTTTTCTATGGCTACACCTTC	CASRREQVFYGYTF	NA	TRBJ1-2	NA	TRBV6-6
TGTGCCAGCAGCTTAACGTTCCGGACAGAGCAGTACTTC	CASSLTFRTEQYF	few	TRBJ2-5	NA	TRBV7-3
TGCGCCAGCAGCGGGACGGGACAGACCTACGAGCAGTACTTC	CASSGTGQTYEQYF	NA	TRBJ2-7	TRBD1	TRBV5-1
TGTGCCAGCAGCAAGGGGCTAGCGGGAGGGAGCTCCTACAATGAGCAGTTCTTC	CASSKGLAGGSSYNEQFF	few	TRBJ2-1	NA	TRBV21-1
TGTGCCAGCAGTTTCGGGGGGGAGGACTACGAGCAGTACTTC	CASSFGGEDYEQYF	NA	TRBJ2-7	TRBD2	TRBV28
TGTGCCAGCAGCTTAGACAGTGATAACTATGGCTACACCTTC	CASSLDSDNYGYTF	NA	TRBJ1-2	NA	TRBV7-2
TGTGCCAGCATTGTGACAGGTGTCAACTATGGCTACACCTTC	CASIVTGVNYGYTF	NA	TRBJ1-2	NA	TRBV28
TGTGCCAGCAGTTACTCCGGGACAGGGTGGGTCTATGGCTACACCTTC	CASSYSGTGWVYGYTF	NA	TRBJ1-2	TRBD1	TRBV27
TGTGCCAGCAGTTTATTGGGCAGGGGATTGACTCGCAGCACTGAAGCTTTCTTT	CASSLLGRGLTRSTEAFF	NA	TRBJ1-1	NA	TRBV28
TGTGCCAGCACCCCGACCGGGGGTCCGAACACTGAAGCTTTCTTT	CASTPTGGPNTEAFF	NA	TRBJ1-1	NA	TRBV7-9
TGTGCCAGCAGTGAGCGGGCGAACACCGGGGAGCTGTTTTTT	CASSERANTGELFF	NA	TRBJ2-2	NA	TRBV25-1
TGCAGCGTTGCCAGCCGGGACAGCGCCTTGAACACTGAAGCTTTCTTT	CSVASRDSALNTEAFF	few	TRBJ1-1	TRBD1	TRBV29-1
TGTGCCAGCAGCGGCGAACAGGGGTCCTATAATTCACCCCTCCACTTT	CASSGEQGSYNSPLHF	NA	TRBJ1-6	TRBD1	TRBV9
TGCGCCAGCAGCTTCAACAGCCCATCAACTCTACTCCAAGAGACCCAGTACTTC	CASSFNSPSTLLQETQYF	NA	TRBJ2-5	NA	TRBV5-1
TGTGCCAGCTCACCCACACTACAGGGCTTAGCTAACTATGGCTACACCTTC	CASSPTLQGLANYGYTF	NA	TRBJ1-2	NA	TRBV18
TGTGCCAGCAGCTCCGACAGAGCCTGGCCAAAAAACATTCAGTACTTC	CASSSDRAWPKNIQYF	NA	TRBJ2-4	NA	TRBV7-9
TGCGCCAGCTCCCCAGGGATTGCTGGAAACACCATATATTTT	CASSPGIAGNTIYF	NA	TRBJ1-3	NA	TRBV4-3
TGTGCCAGCAGCATCAGACAGGGTTATACAGATACGCAGTATTTT	CASSIRQGYTDTQYF	few	TRBJ2-3	TRBD1	TRBV11-2
TGTGCCAGCAGCCAAATAGGCAGGGCAACCTACAATGAGCAGTTCTTC	CASSQIGRATYNEQFF	few	TRBJ2-1	NA	TRBV14
TGCAGCGTTAGGGGACAGGACGGTTCACCCCTCCACTTT	CSVRGQDGSPLHF	NA	TRBJ1-6	TRBD1	TRBV29-1
TGTGCCAGCGGCCTCGGGACAGGGGTAGGCGGCTACACCTTC	CASGLGTGVGGYTF	NA	TRBJ1-2	TRBD1	TRBV2
TGTGCCAGTAGTGCGTTTAACACTGAAGCTTTCTTT	CASSAFNTEAFF	few	TRBJ1-1	NA	TRBV19
TGTGCCAGCAGCTTAGCAGTAGTCTCCTACGAGCAGTACTTC	CASSLAVVSYEQYF	NA	TRBJ2-7	NA	TRBV7-2
TGTGCCAGCAGGGGACAGACCTATGGCTACACCTTC	CASRGQTYGYTF	few	TRBJ1-2	TRBD1	TRBV28
TGTGCCTGGAGTGCCGGGACAGAGTGGGAGCAGTACTTC	CAWSAGTEWEQYF	NA	TRBJ2-7	TRBD1	TRBV30
TGTGCCAGCAGCGGGCTGGGGCAGGGAGGAACTGAAGCTTTCTTT	CASSGLGQGGTEAFF	NA	TRBJ1-1	NA	TRBV5-6
TGCGCCAGCAGCTTGGAGGGAGGGGGGCGCGATGAGCAGTTCTTC	CASSLEGGGRDEQFF	few	TRBJ2-1	NA	TRBV5-1
TGTGCCAGCAGTTTATTGGATGGGGGCCGCCGTAGGGCCCAGTACTTC	CASSLLDGGRRRAQYF	once	TRBJ2-5	NA	TRBV27
TGTGCCAGCAGTTACGCGGGGCTTAGATACAATGAGCAGTTCTTC	CASSYAGLRYNEQFF	NA	TRBJ2-1	NA	TRBV6-5
TGTGCCAGCAGCTTTTACAGCCTCTATGGCTACACCTTC	CASSFYSLYGYTF	NA	TRBJ1-2	NA	TRBV5-8
TGTGCCAGCAGTCCCTACCCCGGGACTAGCGGGAGTAAGGGCACAGATACGCAGTATTTT	CASSPYPGTSGSKGTDTQYF	few	TRBJ2-3	TRBD2	TRBV28
TGCAGCGTTGAAGGGGGACTAGCGGGTCCTCGGGGCAATGAGCAGTTCTTC	CSVEGGLAGPRGNEQFF	NA	TRBJ2-1	TRBD2	TRBV29-1
TGTGCCAGCTCCTTTCCGGGACAAAGGGCTTTCTTT	CASSFPGQRAFF	few	TRBJ1-1	NA	TRBV7-8
TGTGCCAGCAGCTTCGGGAGTACGCCGCCCACTGAAGCTTTCTTT	CASSFGSTPPTEAFF	NA	TRBJ1-1	NA	TRBV11-2